This T cell receptor (beta chain) was retrieved from a study of CD8 T cells in Susac syndrome. TEMRA cells were FACS-enriched, while CD8+ and CD4+ T cells were negatively isolated. Random hexamers were used to reverse transcribe the RNA input (0.5 to 1 ug). The immunoSEQ assay covered 54 Vbeta and 13 Jbeta segments for CDR3. TCRdb processed the immunoSEQ multiplex PCR reads anew with MiXCR; each CDR3 protein has one entry. The repertoire holds 95,000 to 150,000 distinct CDR3 sequences, with more than 90% as singletons. Germline assignment: CDR1 DFQATT and CDR2 SNEGSKA (reference sequence). This CDR3 contains 13 residues. Trimming shortened V by 0 bases and J by 1 base, and 4 bases separated the two germline ends.

The clonotype comes from a human donor in good health. The V call is TRBV20-1, the J call TRBJ2-1, with D unclear. Material: CD4+ T cells from PBMCs. The CDR3 DNA reads as TGCAGTGCTAGAGAAAGGTCCTACAATGAGCAGTTCTTC. As protein: CSARERSYNEQFF.